This entry lists 27 T cell receptor beta chains sequenced from one sample in a study of tumor and adjacent non-tumor tissue in lung cancer. A modified ARM-PCR protocol with three rounds of nested PCR amplified TCRbeta. Using its own MiXCR run on the multiplex PCR reads, TCRdb lists one record per CDR3 protein. The data contain under 100,000 distinct CDR3 sequences, around 70% of them singletons. No cell sorting was done before RNA was extracted from the tissue. Sequencing used lung tumor tissue. The source of these receptors is a woman in her seventies with non-small cell lung cancer.

The V and J genes are TRBV12-3 or TRBV12-4 and TRBJ2-2; the D gene is possibly TRBD2 (6 bases). V was trimmed by 7 bases and J by 2 bases, leaving 20 bases between them. This CDR3 is 17 amino acids long. CDR3 residues: CASTRTGLTRNTGELFF. CDR3 DNA: TGTGCCAGCACTCGAACCGGACTAACTAGAAACACCGGGGAGCTGTTTTTT.

Turning to this clonotype: The junction does not match germline at one end; this may be a read error. The chain joins TRBV10-2 to TRBJ2-7, with D perhaps TRBD2 (6 bases). The CDR3 spans 14 residues. Germline assignment: CDR1 WSHSY and CDR2 SAAADI. CDR3 nucleotide sequence: TGCGCCAGCAGAGAGTCGGGGGATTCGGGGGAGCAGTACTTC. Protein sequence: CASRESGDSGEQYF.

To note about this clonotype: The germline gene is not matched at one end of the junction; a read error may be the cause. This chain connects TRBV5-1 to TRBJ2-5; TRBD2 aligns across 10 bases. The CDR3 runs 15 residues. Germline loops: CDR1 SGHRS, CDR2 YFSETQ. The CDR3 DNA reads TGCGCCGGCAGCCCGCTAGCGGGAGAGGGAGAGACCCAGTACTTC. Protein product: CAGSPLAGEGETQYF.

This clonotype has a single count. The genes are TRBV6-1 and TRBJ1-2, with no clear D. This CDR3 spans 12 amino acids. Germline lookup yields CDR1 MNHNS and CDR2 SASEGT. With 7 bases removed from V and 11 bases from J, the gap between germline ends came to 17 bases. In nucleotides, the CDR3 is TGTGCCAGCAAAGGGTCGGCATATCGTTACACCTTC. It specifies CASKGSAYRYTF.

The chain uses TRBV6-5 and TRBJ1-5; no reliable D call. CDR3 size: 15 residues. CDR1 is MNHEY and CDR2 is SVGAGI in the germline V gene. Here the CDR3 reads CISQPRAVCNQPQHF. CDR3 coding DNA: TGTATCAGCCAGCCCCGGGCAGTGTGCAATCAGCCCCAGCATTTT.

As for this clonotype: This may be a read error, as it is one base from a much larger clone. This chain joins TRBV11-2 and TRBJ2-3; D remains ambiguous. This CDR3 has 15 residues. Germline V lookup: CDR1 SGHAT, CDR2 FQNNGV. CDR3 DNA: TGTGCCAGCAGCTTAGAATTCCAGAGCACAGATACGCACTATTTT. Residues: CASSLEFQSTDTHYF.

The rearrangement joins TRBV4-2 to TRBJ2-3; D remains unclear. Looked up from germline, CDR1 is LGHNA and CDR2 is YNFKEQ. CDR3 length equals 13 residues. V dropped 6 bases and J dropped 3 bases, with 10 bases sitting between them. The CDR3 DNA reads TGTGCCAGCAGTCAAACTATAACAGATACGCAGTATTTT. Translating it yields CASSQTITDTQYF.

This clonotype was picked up one time. An end of the junction does not agree with germline; a read error may underlie this. The V and J genes are TRBV6-5 and TRBJ2-5; D is unresolved. CDR1 MNHEY and CDR2 SVGAGI come from the germline V gene. The CDR3 has 14 amino acids. CDR3 amino acids: CAAVKRRLAVDQYF. CDR3 DNA: TGTGCAGCAGTTAAACGCAGATTGGCGGTAGACCAGTACTTT.

This clonotype was recorded at least ten times. A much larger clone differs from this one at a single base, so this may be a read error. The rearrangement links TRBV24-1 to TRBJ2-3; a possible D gene is TRBD1 (5 bases). Germline loops: CDR1 KGHDR, CDR2 SFDVKD. The CDR3 runs to 13 residues. This chain's CDR3 is CATSDPTVNTRYF. CDR3 coding DNA: TGTGCCACCAGTGATCCGACAGTGAATACGCGGTATTTT.

This clonotype was detected ten times or more. The chain combines TRBV7-9 with TRBJ1-1; D unresolved. V dropped 5 bases and J dropped 5 bases, with 6 bases sitting between them. The CDR3 runs 11 residues. Germline V CDR1 and CDR2: SEHNR, FQNEAQ (reference sequence). CDR3 loop: CASSPWTEAFF. The CDR3 DNA reads TGTGCCAGCAGCCCGTGGACTGAAGCTTTCTTT. The full variable domain, with the rest looked up from reference TRBV7-9 and TRBJ1-1, is DTGVSQNPRHKITKRGQNVTFRCDPISEHNRLYWYRQTLGQGPEFLTYFQNEAQLEKSRLLSDRFSAERPKGSFSTLEIQRTEQGDSAMYLCASSPWTEAFFGQGTRLTVV.

V gene TRBV4-1 combines with J gene TRBJ1-6, with 7 bases identical to TRBD1. V lost 8 bases, J lost 5 bases, and 12 bases stayed unmatched. Looked up from germline, CDR1 is MGHRA and CDR2 is YSYEKL. CDR3 length equals 16 residues. The DNA for the CDR3 is TGCGCCAGCGACCAAGCCCAAGGGACAGATAATTCACCCCTCCACTTT. This gives the protein CASDQAQGTDNSPLHF.

About this clonotype itself: A read error is possible here, since a much larger clone lies one base away. The rearrangement joins TRBV5-1 to TRBJ2-1, with D perhaps matching TRBD1 (6 bases). Looked up from germline, CDR1 is SGHRS and CDR2 is YFSETQ. This CDR3 spans 14 amino acids. The CDR3 DNA is TGCGGCAGCAGCTTGGTACCTGGGGGCGATGAGCAGTTCTTC. This codes for CGSSLVPGGDEQFF.

This clonotype was counted once. An end of the junction does not agree with germline; a read error may underlie this. V usage is TRBV4-1 and J usage is TRBJ2-2, with D maybe TRBD2 (5 bases). The CDR3 consists of 15 residues. Germline V CDR1 and CDR2: MGHRA, YSYEKL. As DNA, the CDR3 is TGCGCCAGCAGCTCTCTGGACGAAGACACCGGGGAGCTGGTTTTT. Its translation: CASSSLDEDTGELVF.

The chain recombines TRBV4-1 with TRBJ1-1, with 8 bases matching TRBD1. J gave up 12 bases and V 5 bases, and 14 bases lay outside the gene matches. This CDR3 is 14 amino acids long. Germline CDR1 reads MGHRA; CDR2 reads YSYEKL. Written as DNA, the CDR3 is TGCGCCAGCAGCACCCGGACAGGGAACACGGAAACTTTCTTT. It specifies CASSTRTGNTETFF.

This clonotype was found many times. The CDR3 DNA follows: TGTGCCAGCAGCTTACAGGGAGGATGGACTAATGAAAAACTGTTTTTT. Translating it yields CASSLQGGWTNEKLFF. The V gene is TRBV7-8, the J gene TRBJ1-4, with D perhaps TRBD1 (5 bases). CDR3 length: 16 amino acids. The germline V and J ends were trimmed by 2 bases and 2 bases, with 12 bases remaining between them. Germline V gene lookup returns CDR1 SGHVS and CDR2 FQNEAQ.

This clonotype has ten or more counts. The rearrangement joins TRBV7-8 to TRBJ2-2; 8 bases match TRBD2. The germline V gene has CDR1 SGHVS and CDR2 FQNEAQ. V was pared by 4 bases and J by 1 base, with 8 bases of the junction left unmatched. The CDR3 is 17 amino acids. As DNA, the CDR3 is TGTGCCAGCAGCTCCAACCCCGGGGGGGAGAACACCGGGGAGCTGTTTTTT. This sequence encodes CASSSNPGGENTGELFF.

This clonotype was counted a single time. The chain joins TRBV6-1 to TRBJ1-1, with a possible D match to TRBD1 (5 bases). The CDR3 contains 13 residues. Trimming shortened V by 4 bases and J by 6 bases, and 12 bases separated the two germline ends. Germline V gene data show CDR1 as MNHNS and CDR2 as SASEGT. In DNA form, the CDR3 reads TGTGCCAGCAGTGCATATCCGGGGGCTGAAGCTTTCTTT. Translation: CASSAYPGAEAFF.

In regard to this clonotype: A read error may produce the germline difference seen at one junction end. This chain connects TRBV6-1 to TRBJ2-1; TRBD2 is a possible D gene (6 bases). The CDR3 contains 17 residues. The V gene's germline CDR1 is MNHNS and CDR2 SASEGT. The CDR3 is CAISPSGQEGPYNEQFF. DNA for the CDR3: TGTGCCATCAGTCCCTCGGGGCAGGAGGGCCCCTACAATGAGCAGTTCTTC.

As concerns this clonotype: Mismatch with germline at one junction end may stem from a read error. CDR3 nucleotide sequence: TGTGTCAGTAGTCCTGGGACAGGGTTTGAGCAGTTCTTC. Its translation is CVSSPGTGFEQFF. The J gene is TRBJ2-1, the V gene TRBV19, with TRBD1 matching 9 bases. In germline, CDR1 is LNHDA, CDR2 SQIVND (reference sequence). The CDR3 totals 13 residues.

The DNA of the CDR3 is TGTGCCAGCAGTTCAGACGCCCATAGTGGGGCGCTCAAGTACACCGGGGAGCTGTTTTTT. Amino acid sequence: CASSSDAHSGALKYTGELFF. V is TRBV28 and J is TRBJ2-2, with a weak D call TRBD1 (5 bases). Germline CDR1 is MDHEN and CDR2 is SYDVKM. V was cut by 4 bases and J by 3 bases, with 27 bases left in between. This CDR3 is built from 20 residues.

This clonotype has ten or more counts. V is TRBV5-1 and J is TRBJ1-2, with a possible D match to TRBD1 (6 bases). Trimming stripped 3 bases from V and 0 bases from J, with 12 bases between. The CDR3 runs 15 residues. CDR1 SGHRS and CDR2 YFSETQ come from the germline V gene. CDR3 coding DNA: TGCGCCAGCAGCTCAGGGGATGGGACTAACTATGGCTACACCTTC. This gives the protein CASSSGDGTNYGYTF.

J is TRBJ2-2 and V is TRBV29-1, with 8 bases that match TRBD1. J gave up 6 bases and V 6 bases, and 15 bases lay outside the gene matches. The CDR3 runs 16 residues. Germline CDR1 is SQVTM and CDR2 is ANQGSEA. The CDR3 DNA reads as TGCAGCGTCGGAGCTGCTAGGCCAGGGGGCGCCGGGGAGCTGTTTTTT. Encoded protein: CSVGAARPGGAGELFF.

With regard to this clonotype: No conserved phenylalanine or tryptophan ends this CDR3, so it is likely a read error. This rearrangement joins TRBV29-1 to TRBJ2-1, with D hard to call. Germline V gene lookup returns CDR1 SQVTM and CDR2 ANQGSEA. V was pared by 3 bases and J by 2 bases, with 11 bases between. The CDR3 consists of 14 residues. The CDR3 sequence is CSVDELHAYNEQFI. The CDR3 DNA reads as TGCAGCGTTGACGAGCTGCATGCCTACAATGAGCAGTTCATC.

Remarks on this clonotype: This sequence may be a read error, since a much larger clone differs from it by one base. V gene TRBV28 combines with J gene TRBJ2-1, with 16 bases aligning to TRBD2. Germline V CDR1 and CDR2: MDHEN, SYDVKM. The CDR3 is made up of 17 amino acids. CDR3 loop: CVSSAPGLAGGPGEQFF. Here the CDR3 DNA reads TGTGTCAGCAGTGCCCCGGGACTAGCGGGAGGGCCTGGTGAGCAGTTCTTC.

In the case of this clonotype: The CDR3 does not close with the conserved phenylalanine or tryptophan, likely indicating a read error. The chain is built from TRBV4-1 and TRBJ2-1; TRBD2 might be the D (5 bases). The CDR3 covers 18 residues. The germline gives CDR1 MGHRA, CDR2 YSYEKL. V shed 4 bases and J shed 5 bases, with 24 bases lying between them. CDR3: CASSRNLELAATHNEQFC. In DNA form, the CDR3 reads TGCGCCAGCAGCCGAAATCTAGAGCTAGCAGCGACTCACAATGAGCAGTTCTGC.

Of note for this clonotype: Compared with germline, one end of the junction differs, possibly owing to a read error. V and J are TRBV4-1 and TRBJ2-7; 14 bases align to TRBD2. The CDR3 totals 17 residues. Looked up from germline, CDR1 is MGHRA and CDR2 is YSYEKL. This CDR3 reads CISSQGTSGSGSYEQYF. CDR3 in DNA: TGCATCAGCAGCCAGGGGACTAGCGGGAGTGGTTCGTACGAGCAGTATTTC.

The chain employs TRBV19 and TRBJ2-2; 10 bases match TRBD2. CDR1 and CDR2 from the germline V gene are LNHDA and SQIVND (reference sequence). After removal of 8 bases from V and 3 bases from J, the junction contained 3 bases not matched to a gene. This CDR3 comprises 14 residues. CDR3: CASVGTSDTGELFF. CDR3 bases: TGTGCCAGTGTAGGGACTAGCGACACCGGGGAGCTGTTTTTT.